These T cell receptor beta chains were read from a single sample in a study of identical twins. TCRdb passed the 5' RACE reads through MiXCR, listing each CDR3 protein once. The sample yields about 690,000 distinct CDR3 sequences, roughly 20% seen once. The sample was also linked to a second study, of T cells expressing NK-cell markers.

The sample taken for sequencing was PBMCs. The source of these receptors is a woman in her late teens or twenties in good health. CDR3s leave out the opening cysteine and the closing phenylalanine or tryptophan.

TRBJ1-1,TRBV7-2,13,ASSLIPSLNTEAF
TRBJ2-3,TRBV6-2/TRBV6-3,13,ASSYRGTLKDTQY
TRBJ2-2,TRBV14,18,ASSQDLRPRTEVKAGELF
TRBJ2-2,TRBV9,14,ASSRRSPLANRELF
TRBJ2-7,TRBV7-9,11,ASSLGQDGEQY
TRBJ2-1,TRBV20-1,12,SAPSGGTRNEQF
TRBJ2-2,TRBV12-3/TRBV12-4,11,ASHHSNTGELF
TRBJ2-7,TRBV9,13,ASSADGDGTYEQY
TRBJ1-1,TRBV7-9,13,ASSLILGVYTEAF
TRBJ1-1,TRBV12-3/TRBV12-4,10,ANRRGLTEAF
TRBJ2-7,TRBV5-5,13,ASSLHWTPYYEQY
TRBJ2-1,TRBV7-3,13,ASSQGAGGPDEQF
TRBJ2-6,TRBV11-2,17,ASSSPVGAAATRANVLT
TRBJ2-7,TRBV5-6,12,ASSLGQGALEQY
TRBJ1-3,TRBV5-6,13,ASSSGGGSGNTIY
TRBJ2-1,TRBV7-2,13,ASSLQRLSYNEQF
TRBJ2-7,TRBV7-2,13,ASSLSGRRTYEQY
TRBJ1-5,TRBV10-3,12,ASSLGDGYQPQH
TRBJ2-5,TRBV4-1,14,ASSQEPRSGVETQY
TRBJ2-5,TRBV10-3,10,AISESQETQY
TRBJ2-3,TRBV20-1,10,SLIALGHTQY
TRBJ2-1,TRBV6-1,14,ASRGTSGGAGNEQF
TRBJ2-7,TRBV20-1,11,SARDLGPSEQY
TRBJ1-2,TRBV20-1,11,SARARNYYGYT
TRBJ2-1,TRBV6-5,10,ATAMGSGEQF
TRBJ2-7,TRBV5-1,11,ASSPPGEHEQY
TRBJ2-7,TRBV12-3/TRBV12-4,11,ASSRTLGVEQY